These 32 T cell receptor beta chains were all obtained from the same sample, sequenced in a study of OX40 agonist ivuxolimab in advanced cancers. Assay used: immunoSEQ multiplex PCR; TCRdb lists only in-frame clones, some missing. Of fewer than 30,000 clones in the sample, 85% to 90% are singletons; the top ten hold approximately 20%. This specimen was CD4+ or CD8+ T cells sorted from blood, taken in a trial of the OX40 agonist ivuxolimab. These receptors were collected from an adult with an advanced solid tumor such as melanoma, head and neck, liver or kidney cancer.

The rearrangement joins TRBV25-1 to TRBJ1-2; D is perhaps TRBD1 (6 bases). The V gene's germline CDR1 is MGHDK and CDR2 SYGVNS. There are 13 residues in the CDR3. V was trimmed by 5 bases and J by 7 bases, leaving 14 bases between them. CDR3 DNA: TGTGCCAGCAGTTACCCCCACAGGGCTGGCTACACCTTC. It specifies CASSYPHRAGYTF.

The chain recombines TRBV6-7 with TRBJ1-2; D may be TRBD1 (5 bases). TRBV6-7 is labeled an ORF, and its function is uncertain. The CDR3 runs 13 residues. Trimming stripped 1 base from V and 6 bases from J, with 9 bases between. The CDR3 region has the DNA TGTGCCAGCAGTTACTTAGGGGTCGATGGCTACACCTTC. Encoded protein: CASSYLGVDGYTF.

This rearrangement joins TRBV6-5 to TRBJ2-7; 9 nucleotides align to TRBD1. CDR1 is MNHEY, CDR2 SVGAGI, per germline. The CDR3 has 15 amino acids. Trimming took 8 bases from V and 2 from J; bases not matched to a gene: 10. CDR3 loop: CASRLGQGLTYEQYF. CDR3 nucleotides: TGTGCCAGCCGGCTAGGACAGGGGTTAACCTACGAGCAGTACTTC.

The chain carries TRBV28 and TRBJ2-7; 9 positions agree with TRBD1. The length of the CDR3 is 15 residues. V dropped 6 bases and J dropped 1; count of bases not matched to a gene: 7. Per germline, CDR1 MDHEN and CDR2 SYDVKM. The CDR3 DNA reads as TGTGCCAGCAGAGGGACAGGGATGGAATCCTACGAGCAGTACTTC. Translation gives CASRGTGMESYEQYF. Combining the CDR3 with reference TRBV28 and TRBJ2-7 gives the whole variable domain DVKVTQSSRYLVKRTGEKVFLECVQDMDHENMFWYRQDPGLGLRLIYFSYDVKMKEKGDIPEGYSVSREKKERFSLILESASTNQTSMYLCASRGTGMESYEQYFGPGTRLTVT.

The chain links TRBV28 to TRBJ1-4; tentative D call: TRBD1 (6 bases). V was pared by 2 bases and J by 6 bases, with 10 bases between. CDR3 length: 14 amino acids. Germline V gene sequence: CDR1 MDHEN, CDR2 SYDVKM. CDR3 protein: CASSLNRVDEKLFF. The CDR3 region has the DNA TGTGCCAGCAGTTTAAACAGGGTTGATGAAAAACTGTTTTTT.

V is TRBV19 and J is TRBJ2-7; 10 nucleotides agree with TRBD1. Germline-derived CDR1 and CDR2 are LNHDA and SQIVND (reference sequence). The CDR3 spans 13 residues. V was clipped by 8 bases and J by 0 bases; unmatched bases: 1. Written as DNA, the CDR3 is TGTGCCAGTGGGACAGGGGACTCCTACGAGCAGTACTTC. This sequence encodes CASGTGDSYEQYF.

The chain links TRBV19 to TRBJ2-2; TRBD1 matches at 9 bases. The CDR3 has 15 residues. Germline CDR1 LNHDA, CDR2 SQIVND (reference sequence). J gave up 5 bases and V 2 bases, and 3 bases lay outside the gene matches. CDR3 in DNA: TGTGCCAGTAGTATATCTGACAGGGGGACCGGGGAGCTGTTTTTT. This sequence encodes CASSISDRGTGELFF.

Points on this clone: The same CDR3 can be traced to other DNA sequences in this sample. The rearrangement uses TRBV28 and TRBJ2-1; D is uncertain. Trimming took 2 bases from V and 6 from J, leaving 2 bases between them. There are 11 residues in the CDR3. Germline CDR1 is MDHEN and CDR2 is SYDVKM. CDR3 region: CASSLVNEQFF. In DNA, the CDR3 is TGTGCCAGCAGTTTAGTCAATGAGCAGTTCTTC.

The chain links TRBV4-1 to TRBJ1-2, with a tentative D call TRBD1 (6 bases). With 3 bases removed from V and 8 bases from J, the gap between germline ends came to 13 bases. CDR3 length: 13 amino acids. Germline V gives CDR1 MGHRA, CDR2 YSYEKL. The DNA for the CDR3 is TGCGCCAGCAGCCACCCCACAGGGCTCGGCTACACCTTC. This encodes CASSHPTGLGYTF.

V usage is TRBV29-1 and J usage is TRBJ2-5; possibly TRBD2 for D (6 bases). Judging by the DNA end, TRBJ2-7 fits better; the J call may be wrong. The CDR3 runs to 13 residues. Germline lookup yields CDR1 SQVTM and CDR2 ANQGSEA. CDR3 sequence: CSVEEGSSYEQYF. The CDR3 DNA sequence: TGCAGCGTTGAGGAGGGGAGCTCCTACGAGCAGTACTTC.

The chain carries TRBV5-4 and TRBJ2-7; tentatively, D is TRBD1 or TRBD2 (5 bases each). CDR1 and CDR2 from the germline V gene are SGHNT and YYREEE (reference sequence). Trimming removed 0 bases from V and 0 bases from J, with 10 bases in between. This CDR3 has 15 residues. The CDR3 DNA is TGTGCCAGCAGCTTGGTGGCAGGGAGCTCCTACGAGCAGTACTTC. Translated, it gives CASSLVAGSSYEQYF.

The rearrangement joins TRBV4-1 to TRBJ1-4, with 9 positions matching TRBD1. CDR1 and CDR2 (germline): MGHRA, YSYEKL. The CDR3 extends over 17 amino acids. Unmatched junction bases numbered 12, after V lost 2 bases and J lost 8 bases. The DNA for the CDR3 is TGCGCCAGCAGCCAACGAGGTACCGGGACAGGGACGGAAAAACTGTTTTTT. Translated, it gives CASSQRGTGTGTEKLFF.

The CDR3 DNA reads as TGTGCCAGCAGCCTCGCCGGGCCCACGGCCTACGAGCAGTACTTC. It encodes CASSLAGPTAYEQYF. The chain carries TRBV13 and TRBJ2-7; D call uncertain. Germline V gives CDR1 PRHDT, CDR2 FYEKMQ (reference sequence). Trimming removed 5 bases from V and 2 bases from J, with 16 bases in between. The CDR3 consists of 15 residues. The variable domain in full, completed from reference TRBV13 and TRBJ2-7, reads AAGVIQSPRHLIKEKRETATLKCYPIPRHDTVYWYQQGPGQDPQFLISFYEKMQSDKGSIPDRFSAQQFSDYHSELNMSSLELGDSALYFCASSLAGPTAYEQYFGPGTRLTVT.

The V call is TRBV28, the J call TRBJ1-6, with D unresolved. The germline gives CDR1 MDHEN, CDR2 SYDVKM. This CDR3 is built from 14 residues. V was pared by 6 bases and J by 7 bases, with 13 bases between. The chain's CDR3 is CASSGEIHNSPLHF. CDR3 coding DNA: TGTGCCAGCAGCGGGGAGATACACAATTCACCCCTCCACTTT.

The chain links TRBV6-1 to TRBJ2-1; D might be TRBD2 (6 bases). With 3 bases removed from V and 1 base from J, the gap between germline ends came to 10 bases. Germline V CDR1 and CDR2: MNHNS, SASEGT. The CDR3 runs to 15 residues. CDR3 bases: TGTGCCAGCAGTGATCTCGGGGGATCCTACAATGAGCAGTTCTTC. Translation gives CASSDLGGSYNEQFF.

This clone occurred a few times. This sequence joins TRBV6-4 and TRBJ2-1, with 8 bases that match TRBD1. The V gene's germline CDR1 is MRHNA and CDR2 SNTAGT. Trimming at V came to 5 bases and at J to 4 bases, leaving 13 bases not matched to a gene. The CDR3 runs to 17 residues. CDR3 loop: CASSPQGAWGSYNEQFF. The CDR3 nucleotides read TGTGCCAGCAGTCCCCAGGGGGCCTGGGGCAGTTACAATGAGCAGTTCTTC.

This clone was counted a single time. The V call is TRBV9, the J call TRBJ2-2, with D maybe TRBD2 (6 bases). Trimming stripped 0 bases from V and 4 bases from J, with 19 bases between. The length of the CDR3 is 18 residues. CDR1 and CDR2 (germline): SGDLS, YYNGEE. CDR3: CASSVGLWGGGSTGELFF. The DNA for the CDR3 is TGTGCCAGCAGCGTAGGTCTGTGGGGAGGTGGTAGCACCGGGGAGCTGTTTTTT. Combining the CDR3 with reference TRBV9 and TRBJ2-2 gives the whole variable domain DSGVTQTPKHLITATGQRVTLRCSPRSGDLSVYWYQQSLDQGLQFLIQYYNGEERAKGNILERFSAQQFPDLHSELNLSSLELGDSALYFCASSVGLWGGGSTGELFFGEGSRLTVL.

The CDR3: CASSYSPVGTTLEQYF. CDR3 nucleotide sequence: TGTGCCAGCAGTTACTCGCCAGTTGGGACAACCTTGGAGCAGTACTTC. V usage is TRBV6-5 and J usage is TRBJ2-7; TRBD1 might be the D (6 bases). The germline V and J ends were trimmed by 0 bases and 7 bases, with 19 bases remaining between them. Germline V CDR1 and CDR2: MNHEY, SVGAGI. The CDR3 length is 16 residues.

The chain uses TRBV7-3 and TRBJ2-3; 14 nucleotides line up with TRBD2. The germline CDR1 and CDR2 sequences are SGHTA and FQGTGA. This CDR3 contains 19 residues. With V trimmed by 5 bases and J by 1 base, 11 bases remained unmatched. The CDR3 region has the DNA TGTGCCAGCAGCCCCGGGACTAGCGGGGGATTTGGGGGCACAGATACGCAGTATTTT. Its protein is CASSPGTSGGFGGTDTQYF.

This clone was recorded only once. The genes are TRBV6-1 and TRBJ2-3, with 11 bases matching TRBD2. This CDR3 region has 19 residues. Unmatched junction bases numbered 11, after V lost 1 base and J lost 2 bases. The germline V gene encodes CDR1 MNHNS and CDR2 SASEGT. CDR3 protein: CASSEGFGLAGGDTDTQYF. Here the CDR3 DNA reads TGTGCCAGCAGTGAAGGGTTTGGGCTAGCGGGGGGAGACACAGATACGCAGTATTTT.

V gene TRBV19 combines with J gene TRBJ1-1, with D unresolved. V lost 7 bases and J 0 bases, leaving 9 bases between the germline ends. This CDR3 has 13 residues. The germline gives CDR1 LNHDA, CDR2 SQIVND (reference sequence). CDR3: CASMRVMNTEAFF. For the CDR3, the DNA is TGTGCCAGTATGCGGGTGATGAACACTGAAGCTTTCTTT.

The gene calls are TRBV5-6 and TRBJ2-5, with D perhaps TRBD2 (6 bases). Germline loops: CDR1 SGHDT, CDR2 YYEEEE. V was cut by 2 bases and J by 3 bases, with 20 bases left in between. The CDR3 is made up of 17 amino acids. The CDR3 loop is CASSFITTGTREETQYF. CDR3 nucleotide sequence: TGTGCCAGCAGCTTCATTACCACCGGGACTCGAGAAGAGACCCAGTACTTC.

This rearrangement joins TRBV23-1 to TRBJ1-4, with unresolved D. TRBV23-1 qualifies as an ORF whose function is uncertain. The CDR3 has 16 residues. The V end lost 6 bases, the J end lost 4 bases, and 18 bases lay between the germline ends. The CDR3 DNA sequence: TGCGCCAGCAGCGCTCCAATAAGGAAGGGTAATGAAAAACTGTTTTTT. This encodes CASSAPIRKGNEKLFF.

This chain joins TRBV4-1 and TRBJ2-3, with D unclear. This CDR3 has 14 residues. Trimming cost V 3 bases and J 1 base, with 8 bases left between them. Per germline, CDR1 MGHRA and CDR2 YSYEKL. CDR3 sequence (DNA): TGCGCCAGCAGCCAGCGGTTGGGCACAGATACGCAGTATTTT. Encoded protein: CASSQRLGTDTQYF.

CDR3 region: CASSTAKTGISSYEQYF. The CDR3, as DNA: TGTGCCAGTAGTACGGCTAAAACAGGAATCTCCTCCTACGAGCAGTACTTC. This chain links TRBV19 with TRBJ2-7, with a tentative D call TRBD1 (5 bases). Trimming pared 4 bases from V and 0 bases from J, leaving 19 bases between. This CDR3 contains 17 residues. CDR1 and CDR2 (germline): LNHDA, SQIVND (reference sequence).

This clone is labeled as medium-sized. J is TRBJ2-2 and V is TRBV6-4, with no clear D. Trimming removed 3 bases at V and 1 base at J, with 3 bases between. The CDR3 is 13 amino acids. CDR1 and CDR2 from the germline V gene are MRHNA and SNTAGT. The chain's CDR3 is CASSEGNTGELFF. The CDR3 DNA is TGTGCCAGCAGTGAGGGGAACACCGGGGAGCTGTTTTTT.

The rearrangement joins TRBV28 to TRBJ2-1; 12 nucleotides align to TRBD2. Germline V gene data show CDR1 as MDHEN and CDR2 as SYDVKM. The CDR3 is made up of 15 amino acids. V shed 3 bases and J 8 bases; nucleotides not matched to a gene: 5. The CDR3 coding sequence is TGTGCCAGCAGTTTCAGGACTAGCGGGGTCGATGAGCAGTTCTTC. Residues: CASSFRTSGVDEQFF.

This chain uses TRBV11-2 with TRBJ2-3; TRBD2 matches 8 bases. CDR1 and CDR2 (germline): SGHAT, FQNNGV. The CDR3 is 16 amino acids. V dropped 3 bases and J dropped 2; count of bases not matched to a gene: 7. The CDR3 region has the DNA TGTGCCAGCAGCTTGCCGGGAGGGATATTCACAGATACGCAGTATTTT. Protein product: CASSLPGGIFTDTQYF.

This chain joins TRBV21-1 and TRBJ2-7; the D segment call TRBD2 is taken from the table without a DNA check. TRBV21-1 is given as a pseudogene. The CDR3 covers 14 residues. CDR3 in DNA: TGTGCCAGCAGCAATCCCGATCCCCAAGAGGGGCAGTACTTC. It translates to CASSNPDPQEGQYF.

This clone was detected only a few times. The rearrangement joins TRBV5-8 to TRBJ1-5; D not resolved. Germline V lookup: CDR1 SGHTS, CDR2 YDEGEE. V lost 1 base to trimming and J lost 3 bases, with 2 bases between them. CDR3 size: 12 residues. CDR3 protein: CASSLHNQPQHF. CDR3 DNA: TGTGCCAGCAGCTTGCACAATCAGCCCCAGCATTTT.

This clone showed up just once. The rearrangement joins TRBV13 to TRBJ2-5; D unclear. This CDR3 is built from 12 residues. V gave up 5 bases and J gave up 4 bases, with 8 bases separating them. Germline CDR1 is PRHDT and CDR2 is FYEKMQ (reference sequence). The CDR3 sequence is CASSPDGETQYF. The CDR3 DNA is TGTGCCAGCAGCCCCGACGGAGAGACCCAGTACTTC.

The chain carries TRBV27 and TRBJ1-2; TRBD1 aligns across 8 bases. CDR3 length: 14 residues. After removal of 3 bases from V and 4 bases from J, the junction contained 4 bases not matched to a gene. Germline-derived CDR1 and CDR2 are MNHEY and SMNVEV (reference sequence). CDR3 nucleotide sequence: TGTGCCAGCAGTTTCTCAGGGGGCAGCTATGGCTACACCTTC. Its protein product is CASSFSGGSYGYTF.